This is a list of T cell receptor beta chains from one sample in a study of cytomegalovirus exposure and HLA in healthy donors. Some clones are missing from TCRdb's copy, which holds only in-frame ones; the method was immunoSEQ multiplex PCR. The top ten clones hold around 2% of a sample with about 110,000 clones, approximately 84% of them seen once. The source material was PBMCs. The receptor set was obtained from a man in his forties or fifties in good health and CMV-seronegative. The CDR3 runs from the conserved cysteine through the conserved F or W. The D gene is left open where the match is weak. Clone size is given for some rows only: seen once, a few or many times, or a class if the clone is expanded.

v_call: TRBV2; clone_size: -; j_call: TRBJ1-2; d_call: -; cdr3_aa: CASRANSAGGYTF; cdr3_nt: TGTGCCAGCAGGGCAAACTCTGCGGGTGGCTACACCTTC
v_call: TRBV29-1; clone_size: -; j_call: TRBJ2-5; d_call: TRBD1; cdr3_aa: CSFYRGSETQYF; cdr3_nt: TGCAGCTTTTACAGGGGATCGGAGACCCAGTACTTC
v_call: TRBV5-4; clone_size: -; j_call: TRBJ2-7; d_call: -; cdr3_aa: CASSLVVHEQYF; cdr3_nt: TGTGCCAGCAGCTTGGTAGTCCACGAGCAGTACTTC
v_call: TRBV7-6; clone_size: -; j_call: TRBJ2-7; d_call: TRBD1; cdr3_aa: CASSRGQGPYYEQYF; cdr3_nt: TGTGCCAGCAGCCGAGGACAGGGCCCTTACTACGAGCAGTACTTC
v_call: TRBV25-1; clone_size: -; j_call: TRBJ1-1; d_call: TRBD1; cdr3_aa: CASSASDRAIEAFF; cdr3_nt: TGTGCCAGCAGTGCCTCCGACAGGGCTATTGAAGCTTTCTTT
v_call: TRBV7-9; clone_size: -; j_call: TRBJ2-5; d_call: -; cdr3_aa: CASSTQTGGETQYF; cdr3_nt: TGTGCCAGCAGCACCCAAACAGGTGGCGAGACCCAGTACTTC
v_call: TRBV5-1; clone_size: -; j_call: TRBJ2-7; d_call: TRBD1; cdr3_aa: CASSRQGSSYEQYF; cdr3_nt: TGCGCCAGCAGTAGACAGGGTAGCTCCTACGAGCAGTACTTC
v_call: TRBV7-9; clone_size: -; j_call: TRBJ1-2; d_call: TRBD1; cdr3_aa: CASSLDADRGIGYTF; cdr3_nt: TGTGCCAGCAGCTTAGATGCGGACAGGGGGATTGGCTACACCTTC
v_call: TRBV6-4; clone_size: -; j_call: TRBJ2-2; d_call: -; cdr3_aa: CASSPGAGELFF; cdr3_nt: TGTGCCAGCAGTCCAGGGGCCGGGGAGCTGTTTTTT
v_call: TRBV27; clone_size: -; j_call: TRBJ2-2; d_call: -; cdr3_aa: CASRRGNGELFF; cdr3_nt: TGTGCCAGCAGACGAGGTAACGGGGAGCTGTTTTTT
v_call: TRBV28; clone_size: -; j_call: TRBJ2-7; d_call: -; cdr3_aa: CASSYGQLYSNYEQYF; cdr3_nt: TGTGCCAGCAGTTACGGACAGCTATATTCCAACTACGAGCAGTACTTC
v_call: TRBV28; clone_size: -; j_call: TRBJ2-1; d_call: TRBD2; cdr3_aa: CASRETSGVYNEQFF; cdr3_nt: TGTGCCAGCAGGGAGACTAGCGGGGTTTACAATGAGCAGTTCTTC
v_call: TRBV7-6; clone_size: -; j_call: TRBJ1-1; d_call: -; cdr3_aa: CASSLGGQPNTEAFF; cdr3_nt: TGTGCCAGCAGCTTAGGAGGTCAACCCAACACTGAAGCTTTCTTT
v_call: TRBV2; clone_size: -; j_call: TRBJ1-6; d_call: -; cdr3_aa: CASSEGAGYSPLHF; cdr3_nt: TGTGCCAGCAGTGAAGGGGCAGGCTATTCACCCCTCCACTTT
v_call: TRBV6-5; clone_size: -; j_call: TRBJ2-5; d_call: -; cdr3_aa: CASSYSSQGGGETQYF; cdr3_nt: TGTGCCAGCAGTTACTCATCCCAGGGTGGCGGAGAGACCCAGTACTTC
v_call: TRBV28; clone_size: once; j_call: TRBJ1-2; d_call: TRBD1; cdr3_aa: CASSPGTGYGYTF; cdr3_nt: TGTGCCAGCAGTCCCGGGACAGGGTATGGCTACACCTTC
v_call: TRBV7-9; clone_size: -; j_call: TRBJ1-3; d_call: TRBD1; cdr3_aa: CASSLGQGDLSRNTIYF; cdr3_nt: TGTGCCAGCAGCCTGGGACAGGGAGACCTAAGCCGAAACACCATATATTTT